The present T cell receptor beta chain was sequenced within a study of T-cell reconstitution after alpha-beta-depleted transplantation in children. Preparation of the TCRbeta library involved a method that used unique molecular identifiers. MiXCR was run by TCRdb on the PCR reads, yielding one entry per CDR3 protein. Found here are nearly 250,000 distinct CDR3 sequences, roughly 8.2% of them singletons; the top ten hold roughly 6%. CDR3 length: 17 amino acids. V lost 0 bases to trimming and J lost 2 bases; unmatched junction nucleotides: 10. The germline CDR1 and CDR2 sequences are DFQATT and SNEGSKA (reference sequence). This clonotype was observed at least ten times.

The sample here was PBMCs, mostly from graft donor cells, taken 180 days after TCRalphabeta/CD19-depleted stem cell transplant. The chain combines TRBV20-1 with TRBJ1-2, with 9 bases identical to TRBD1. The source is a male patient younger than 18 who had a stem cell transplant for acute lymphoblastic leukemia, so the T cells may come from the graft donor. DNA for the CDR3: TGCAGTGCTAGAGATCGTGTTGTGGGGACAGGGAACTATGGCTACACCTTC. It translates to CSARDRVVGTGNYGYTF.